This TCR beta chain was sequenced for a study of cytomegalovirus exposure and HLA in healthy donors. A multiplex PCR was run with 60 Vbeta primers and 13 Jbeta primers. Some clones are missing from TCRdb's copy, which holds only in-frame ones; the method was immunoSEQ multiplex PCR. Its table lists roughly 57,000 clones. Sequenced: PBMCs. This sequence originates from a man aged 18 to 30 in good health and CMV-seropositive.

For the CDR3, the DNA is TGTGCCAGCAGCGTTGGAGGAGTGAACACTGAAGCTTTCTTT. Amino acid sequence: CASSVGGVNTEAFF. The chain joins TRBV9 to TRBJ1-1; D remains unclear. CDR1 and CDR2 (germline): SGDLS, YYNGEE. V was cut by 2 bases and J by 0 bases, with 8 bases left in between. This CDR3 has 14 residues.